This paragraph covers one TCR beta chain sequence. The data stem from a study of blood T cells in healthy people across ages. PCR was performed a second time for about 7 to 11 cycles using a sample-barcoded 5' primer and a J-beta primer mix. A single record per CDR3 protein comes from TCRdb applying MiXCR to the 5' RACE reads. This table has 750,000 to 950,000 distinct CDR3 sequences, roughly 25% appearing once. The CDR3 sequence is 14 residues long. The V gene lost 6 bases and the J gene lost 4 bases, with 16 bases spanning the gap. Germline V gives CDR1 MNHEY, CDR2 SVGEGT. These records were also assigned to another study, of T cells of mothers and their children. That report adds: The second PCR's M1S primer added sample barcodes and 2-4 random nucleotides.

Sequenced material: blood. This receptor was obtained from a boy between 5 and 17 years old in good health. V is TRBV6-2 or TRBV6-3 and J is TRBJ2-7; D remains ambiguous. The DNA for the CDR3 is TGTGCCAGCAGCAGAGCAGGTCGTTTTTACGAGCAGTACTTC. Translation gives CASSRAGRFYEQYF.